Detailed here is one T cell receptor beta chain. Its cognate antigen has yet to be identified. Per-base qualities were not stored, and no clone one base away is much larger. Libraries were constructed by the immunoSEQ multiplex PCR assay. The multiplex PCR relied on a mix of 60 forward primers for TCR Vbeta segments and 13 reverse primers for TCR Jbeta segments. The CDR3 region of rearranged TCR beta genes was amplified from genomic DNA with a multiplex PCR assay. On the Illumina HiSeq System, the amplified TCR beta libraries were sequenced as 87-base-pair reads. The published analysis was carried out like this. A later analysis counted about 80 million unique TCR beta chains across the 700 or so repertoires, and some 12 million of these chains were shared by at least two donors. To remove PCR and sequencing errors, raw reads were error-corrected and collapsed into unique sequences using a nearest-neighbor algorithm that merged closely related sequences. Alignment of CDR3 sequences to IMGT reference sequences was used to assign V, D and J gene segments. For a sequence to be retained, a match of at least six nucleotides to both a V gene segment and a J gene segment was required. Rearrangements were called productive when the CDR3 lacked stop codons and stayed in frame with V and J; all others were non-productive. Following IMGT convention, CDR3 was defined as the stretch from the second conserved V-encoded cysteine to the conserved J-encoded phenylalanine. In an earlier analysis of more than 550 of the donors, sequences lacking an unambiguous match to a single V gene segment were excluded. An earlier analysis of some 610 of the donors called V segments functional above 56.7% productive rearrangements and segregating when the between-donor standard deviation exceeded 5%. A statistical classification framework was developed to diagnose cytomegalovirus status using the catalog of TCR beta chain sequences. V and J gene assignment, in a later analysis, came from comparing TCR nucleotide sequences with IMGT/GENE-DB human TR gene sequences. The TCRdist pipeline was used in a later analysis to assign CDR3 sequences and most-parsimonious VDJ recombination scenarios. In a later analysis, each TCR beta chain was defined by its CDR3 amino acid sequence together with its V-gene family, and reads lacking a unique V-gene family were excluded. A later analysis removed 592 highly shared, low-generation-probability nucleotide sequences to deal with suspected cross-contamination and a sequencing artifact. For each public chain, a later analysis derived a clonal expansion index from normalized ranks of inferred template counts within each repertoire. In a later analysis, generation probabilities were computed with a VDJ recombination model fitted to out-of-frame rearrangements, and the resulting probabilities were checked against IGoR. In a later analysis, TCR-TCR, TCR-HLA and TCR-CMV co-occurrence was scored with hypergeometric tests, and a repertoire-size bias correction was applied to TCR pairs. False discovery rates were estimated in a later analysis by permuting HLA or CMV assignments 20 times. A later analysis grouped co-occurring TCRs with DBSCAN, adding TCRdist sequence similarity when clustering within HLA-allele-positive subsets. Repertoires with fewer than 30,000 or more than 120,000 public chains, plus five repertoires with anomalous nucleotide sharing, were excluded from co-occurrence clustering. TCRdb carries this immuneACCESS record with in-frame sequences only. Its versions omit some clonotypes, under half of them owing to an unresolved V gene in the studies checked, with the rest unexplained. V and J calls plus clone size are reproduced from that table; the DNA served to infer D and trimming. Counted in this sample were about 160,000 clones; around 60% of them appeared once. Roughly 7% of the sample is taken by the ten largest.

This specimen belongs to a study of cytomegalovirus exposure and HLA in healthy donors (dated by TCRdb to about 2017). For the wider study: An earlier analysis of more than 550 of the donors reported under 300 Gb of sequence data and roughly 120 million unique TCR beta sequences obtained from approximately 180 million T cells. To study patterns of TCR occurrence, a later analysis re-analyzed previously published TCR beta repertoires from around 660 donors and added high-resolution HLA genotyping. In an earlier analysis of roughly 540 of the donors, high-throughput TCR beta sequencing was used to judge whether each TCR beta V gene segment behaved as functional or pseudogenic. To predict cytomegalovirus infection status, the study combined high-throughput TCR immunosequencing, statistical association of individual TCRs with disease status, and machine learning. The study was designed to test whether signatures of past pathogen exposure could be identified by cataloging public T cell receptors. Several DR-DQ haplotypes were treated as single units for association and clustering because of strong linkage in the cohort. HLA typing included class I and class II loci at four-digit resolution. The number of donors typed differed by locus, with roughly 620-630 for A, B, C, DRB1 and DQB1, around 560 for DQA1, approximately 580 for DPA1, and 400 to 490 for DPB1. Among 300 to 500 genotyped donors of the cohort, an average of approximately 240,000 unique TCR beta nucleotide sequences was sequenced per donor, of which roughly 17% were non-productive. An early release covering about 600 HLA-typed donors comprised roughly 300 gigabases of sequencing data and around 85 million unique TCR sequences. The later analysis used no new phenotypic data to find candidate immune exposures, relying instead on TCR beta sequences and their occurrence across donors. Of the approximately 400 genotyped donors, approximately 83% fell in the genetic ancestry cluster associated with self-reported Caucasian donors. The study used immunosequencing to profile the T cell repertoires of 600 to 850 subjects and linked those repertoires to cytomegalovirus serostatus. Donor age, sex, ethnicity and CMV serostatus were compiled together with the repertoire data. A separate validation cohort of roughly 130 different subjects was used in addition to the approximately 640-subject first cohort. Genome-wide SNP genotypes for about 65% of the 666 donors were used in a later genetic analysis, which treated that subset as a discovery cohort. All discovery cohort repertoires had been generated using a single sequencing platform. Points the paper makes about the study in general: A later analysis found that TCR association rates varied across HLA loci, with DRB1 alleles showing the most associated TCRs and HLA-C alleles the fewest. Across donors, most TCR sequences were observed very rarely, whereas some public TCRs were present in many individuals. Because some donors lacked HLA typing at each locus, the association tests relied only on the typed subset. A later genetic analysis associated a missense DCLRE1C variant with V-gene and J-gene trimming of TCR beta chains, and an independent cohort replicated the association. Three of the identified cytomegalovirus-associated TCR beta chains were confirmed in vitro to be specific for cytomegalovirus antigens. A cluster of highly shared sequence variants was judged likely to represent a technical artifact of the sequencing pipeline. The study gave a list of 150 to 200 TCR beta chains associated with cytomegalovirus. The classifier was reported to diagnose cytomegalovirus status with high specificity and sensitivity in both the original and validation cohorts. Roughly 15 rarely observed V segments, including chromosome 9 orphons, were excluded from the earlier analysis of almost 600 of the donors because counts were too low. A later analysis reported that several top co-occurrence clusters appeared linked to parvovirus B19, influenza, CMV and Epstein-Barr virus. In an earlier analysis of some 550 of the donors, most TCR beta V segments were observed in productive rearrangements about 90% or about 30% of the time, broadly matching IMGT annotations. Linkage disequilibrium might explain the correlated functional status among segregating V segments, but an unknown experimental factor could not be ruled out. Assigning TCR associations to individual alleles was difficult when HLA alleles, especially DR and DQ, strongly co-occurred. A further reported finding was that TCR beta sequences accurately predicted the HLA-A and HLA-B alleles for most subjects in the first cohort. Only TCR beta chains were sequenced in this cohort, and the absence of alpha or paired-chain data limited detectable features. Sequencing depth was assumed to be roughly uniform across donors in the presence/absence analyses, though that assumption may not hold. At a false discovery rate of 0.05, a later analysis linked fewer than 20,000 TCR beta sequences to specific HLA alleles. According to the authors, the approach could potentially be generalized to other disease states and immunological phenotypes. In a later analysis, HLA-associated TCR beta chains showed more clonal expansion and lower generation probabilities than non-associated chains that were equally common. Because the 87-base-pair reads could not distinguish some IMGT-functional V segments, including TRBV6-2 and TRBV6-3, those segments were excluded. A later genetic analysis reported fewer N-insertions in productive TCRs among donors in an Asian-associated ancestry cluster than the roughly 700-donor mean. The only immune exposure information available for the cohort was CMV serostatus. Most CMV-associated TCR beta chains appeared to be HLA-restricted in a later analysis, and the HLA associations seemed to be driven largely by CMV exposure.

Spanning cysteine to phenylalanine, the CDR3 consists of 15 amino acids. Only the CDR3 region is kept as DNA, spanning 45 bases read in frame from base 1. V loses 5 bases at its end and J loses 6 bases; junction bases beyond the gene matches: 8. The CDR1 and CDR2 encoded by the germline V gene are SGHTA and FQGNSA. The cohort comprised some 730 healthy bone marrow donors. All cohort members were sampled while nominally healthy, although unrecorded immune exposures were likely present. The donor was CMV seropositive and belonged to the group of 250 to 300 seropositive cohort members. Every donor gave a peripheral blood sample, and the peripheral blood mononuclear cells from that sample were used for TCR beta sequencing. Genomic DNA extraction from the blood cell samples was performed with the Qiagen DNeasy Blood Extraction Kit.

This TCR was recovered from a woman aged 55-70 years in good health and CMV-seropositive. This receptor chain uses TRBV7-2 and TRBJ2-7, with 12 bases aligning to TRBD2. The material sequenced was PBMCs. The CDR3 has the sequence CASSHTLTSGSEQYF. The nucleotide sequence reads TGTGCCAGCAGCCACACGCTGACTAGCGGGAGCGAGCAGTACTTC.